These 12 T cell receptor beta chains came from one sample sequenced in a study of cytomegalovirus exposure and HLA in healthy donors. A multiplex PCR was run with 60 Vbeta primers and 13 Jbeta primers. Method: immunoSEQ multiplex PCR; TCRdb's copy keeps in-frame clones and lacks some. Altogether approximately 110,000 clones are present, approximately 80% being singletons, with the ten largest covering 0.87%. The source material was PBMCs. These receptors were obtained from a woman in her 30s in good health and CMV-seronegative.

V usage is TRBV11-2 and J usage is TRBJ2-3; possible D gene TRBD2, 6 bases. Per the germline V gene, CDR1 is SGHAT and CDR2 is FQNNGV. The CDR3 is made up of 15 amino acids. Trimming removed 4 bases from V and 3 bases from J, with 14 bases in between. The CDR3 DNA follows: TGTGCCAGCAGCTCGTCTAGCGAGTTAACAGATACGCAGTATTTT. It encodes CASSSSSELTDTQYF. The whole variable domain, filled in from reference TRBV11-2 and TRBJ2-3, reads EAGVAQSPRYKIIEKRQSVAFWCNPISGHATLYWYQQILGQGPKLLIQFQNNGVVDDSQLPKDRFSAERLKGVDSTLKIQPAKLEDSAVYLCASSSSSELTDTQYFGPGTRLTVL.

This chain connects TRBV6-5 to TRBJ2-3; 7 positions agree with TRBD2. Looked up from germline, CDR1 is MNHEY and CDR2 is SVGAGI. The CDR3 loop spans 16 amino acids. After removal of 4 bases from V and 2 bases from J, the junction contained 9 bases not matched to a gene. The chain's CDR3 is CASSSYGGKFTDTQYF. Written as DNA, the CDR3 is TGTGCCAGCAGTTCTTACGGGGGGAAGTTCACAGATACGCAGTATTTT.

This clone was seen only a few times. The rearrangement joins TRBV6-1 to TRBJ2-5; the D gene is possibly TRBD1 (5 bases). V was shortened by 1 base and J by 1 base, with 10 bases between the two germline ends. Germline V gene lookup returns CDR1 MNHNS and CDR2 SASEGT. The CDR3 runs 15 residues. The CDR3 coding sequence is TGTGCCAGCAGTGAAGTTCAGGGCAGCCAAGAGACCCAGTACTTC. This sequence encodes CASSEVQGSQETQYF.

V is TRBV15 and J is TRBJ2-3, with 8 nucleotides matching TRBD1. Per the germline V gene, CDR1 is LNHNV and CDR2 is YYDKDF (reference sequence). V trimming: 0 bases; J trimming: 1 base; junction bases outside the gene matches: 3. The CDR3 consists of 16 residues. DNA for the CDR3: TGTGCCACCAGCAGAGATCCGGGACAGGGCACAGATACGCAGTATTTT. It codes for CATSRDPGQGTDTQYF.

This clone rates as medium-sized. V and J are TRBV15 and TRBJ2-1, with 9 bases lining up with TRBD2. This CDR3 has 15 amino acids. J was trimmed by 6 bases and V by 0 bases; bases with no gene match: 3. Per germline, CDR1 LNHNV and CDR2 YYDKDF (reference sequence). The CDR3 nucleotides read TGTGCCACCAGCAGAGATGGCGGGGGGGCCAATGAGCAGTTCTTC. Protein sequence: CATSRDGGGANEQFF.

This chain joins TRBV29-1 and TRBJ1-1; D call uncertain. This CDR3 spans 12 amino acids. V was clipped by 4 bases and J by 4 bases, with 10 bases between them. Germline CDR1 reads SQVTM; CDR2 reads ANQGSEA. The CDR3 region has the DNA TGCAGCGTTGTTCTGGGGAGCACTGAAGCTTTCTTT. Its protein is CSVVLGSTEAFF.

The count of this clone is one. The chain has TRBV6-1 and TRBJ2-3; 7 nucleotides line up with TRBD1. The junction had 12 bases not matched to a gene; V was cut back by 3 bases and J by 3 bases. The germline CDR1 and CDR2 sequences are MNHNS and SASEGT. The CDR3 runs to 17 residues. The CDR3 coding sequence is TGTGCCAGCAGTGACCGCCAAGGAACAGGGGTTACAGATACGCAGTATTTT. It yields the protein CASSDRQGTGVTDTQYF.

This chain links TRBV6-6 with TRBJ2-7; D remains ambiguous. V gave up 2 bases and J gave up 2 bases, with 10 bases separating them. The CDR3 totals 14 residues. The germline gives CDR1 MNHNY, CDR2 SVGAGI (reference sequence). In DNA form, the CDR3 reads TGTGCCAGCAGTTACCCACCTACCACCTACGAGCAGTACTTC. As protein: CASSYPPTTYEQYF.

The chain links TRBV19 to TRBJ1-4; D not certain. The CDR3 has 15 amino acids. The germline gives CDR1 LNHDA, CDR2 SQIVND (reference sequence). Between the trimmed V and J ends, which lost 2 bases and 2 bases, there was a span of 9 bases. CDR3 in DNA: TGTGCCAGTAGTATACAGGTTTCGACTAATGAAAAACTGTTTTTT. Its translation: CASSIQVSTNEKLFF.

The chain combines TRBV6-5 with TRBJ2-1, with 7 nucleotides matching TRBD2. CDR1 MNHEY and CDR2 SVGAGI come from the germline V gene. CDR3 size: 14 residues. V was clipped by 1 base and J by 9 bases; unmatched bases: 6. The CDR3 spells CASSYFGLEGEQFF. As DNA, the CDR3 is TGTGCCAGCAGTTACTTCGGACTAGAGGGTGAGCAGTTCTTC.

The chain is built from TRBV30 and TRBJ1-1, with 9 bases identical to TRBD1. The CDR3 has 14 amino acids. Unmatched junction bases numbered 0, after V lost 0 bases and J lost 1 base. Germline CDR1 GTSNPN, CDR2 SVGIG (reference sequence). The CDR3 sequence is CAWSVQGANTEAFF. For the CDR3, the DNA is TGTGCCTGGAGTGTACAGGGGGCGAACACTGAAGCTTTCTTT.

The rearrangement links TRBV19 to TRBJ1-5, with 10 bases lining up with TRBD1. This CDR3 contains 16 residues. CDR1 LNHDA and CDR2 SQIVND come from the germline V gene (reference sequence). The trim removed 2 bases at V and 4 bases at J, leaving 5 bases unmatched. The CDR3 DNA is TGTGCCAGTAGTATACCCGGGACAGGGGAGAATCAGCCCCAGCATTTT. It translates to CASSIPGTGENQPQHF. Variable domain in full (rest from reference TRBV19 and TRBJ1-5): DGGITQSPKYLFRKEGQNVTLSCEQNLNHDAMYWYRQDPGQGLRLIYYSQIVNDFQKGDIAEGYSVSREKKESFPLTVTSAQKNPTAFYLCASSIPGTGENQPQHFGDGTRLSIL.